The source of this T cell receptor beta chain is a study of blood T cell repertoires in COVID-19 (TCRdb year 2020). With respect to the entire study: Collaborator samples came from the United States, Italy and Spain and covered acute and convalescent phases of COVID-19. The material from the prospective study consisted of cDNA or gDNA derived from T cells, B-cell-depleted T cells, or PBMCs. Deeply sampled blood TCRbeta repertoires from subjects exposed to, actively infected with, or recovered from COVID-19 were included in the dataset. The repertoires were made available in a free public database intended to serve as a resource for research on the immune response to SARS-CoV-2. Samples were obtained from the ongoing ImmuneRACE study (first 160 participants) and from over 1,000 subjects provided by 6 global collaborators. A de-identified subject ID, COVID-19 status, age in years and sex were almost always included in the sample metadata. Where available, HLA class I and class II types were taken from metadata supplied by the sample provider and were not determined by assay-based typing. Broad study findings and their caveats: How much clinical and demographic metadata was included differed by source and by participant, and the metadata was provided uncurated.

Points on this clone: Its antigen remains undetermined. Qualities for individual bases were not recorded, and no much larger clone is one base off.

TCRbeta CDR3 regions were amplified from genomic DNA using the immunoSEQ Assay, a bias-controlled multiplex PCR. Concerning the study's data processing: The number of nucleated cells in each sample was estimated by amplification of reference gene primers within the assay. To quantify the absolute abundance of each unique TCRbeta CDR3 rearrangement, sequence reads were collapsed and filtered. For each sample, productive Simpson clonality was calculated by taking the square root of Simpson's diversity index across productive rearrangements. In TCRdb, the immuneACCESS table is reduced to in-frame sequences with V and J assigned. These tables do not hold every clone; where another copy was compared, an unresolved V gene accounts for under half, and the others remain unexplained. The V and J calls and clone size were taken over from that table, and D and trimming were inferred from the DNA. The sample yields 190,000 or so clones; 85% to 90% were counted once. Together, the top ten hold less than 1.5% of the sample.

In the prospective study, participants were 18 to 89 years old, resided in 25 or so geographic areas of the United States, and were enrolled through a virtual design. Cohort assignment in the prospective study relied on participant-reported clinical history from a screening survey and a study questionnaire. ImmuneRACE Cohort 3 recovered participants were defined by two consecutive negative NP/OP PCR tests, healthcare professional clearance, or symptom resolution. Mobile phlebotomists in the prospective study collected whole blood, serum and a nasopharyngeal or oropharyngeal swab from every participant. Over a roughly 2-month period, participants in the prospective study had the option of providing additional blood draws and questionnaires. Blood samples from the prospective study were shipped frozen or at room temperature prior to DNA extraction. CDR1 and CDR2, per the germline V gene (reference sequence), are PRHDT and FYEKMQ. The CDR3 spans 15 residues, from the cysteine through the phenylalanine. Of all the DNA, just the CDR3 is kept, 45 bases in frame from base 1. Trimming takes 5 bases off V and 3 bases off J; junction bases not matched to a gene: 5.

Sequencing used PBMCs or T cells enriched from blood (not recorded which). The chain employs TRBV13 and TRBJ2-5, with 11 central nucleotides matching TRBD2. The sequence derives from a man aged 25 to 45 who had recovered from COVID-19. DNA sequence: TGTGCCAGCAGCCAGACTAGCGGGGAAGAAGAGACCCAGTACTTC. This encodes CASSQTSGEEETQYF.